These 3 T cell receptor beta chains share one sample of origin, sequenced in a study of response to subunit inactivated influenza vaccine. Via MiXCR, TCRdb re-called the RT-PCR reads, giving one row per CDR3 protein. The data show around 190,000 distinct CDR3 sequences, about 15% seen once. The sequencing used CD8+ T cells sorted from PBMCs, collected about 5 days after vaccination. All receptors come from a man aged 45-60 years who received an inactivated influenza vaccine.

The V and J genes are TRBV13 and TRBJ1-4; D may be TRBD1 (5 bases). This CDR3 has 15 amino acids. V lost 5 bases to trimming and J lost 8 bases, with 18 bases between them. Germline CDR1 and CDR2: PRHDT and FYEKMQ (reference sequence). The CDR3 spells CASSTRAGPNEKLFF. The CDR3 DNA follows: TGTGCCAGCAGCACGAGGGCGGGACCGAACGAAAAACTGTTTTTT.

The chain is built from TRBV15 and TRBJ2-3, with a weak D call TRBD2 (6 bases). V shed 0 bases and J shed 0 bases, with 10 bases lying between them. Germline loops: CDR1 LNHNV, CDR2 YYDKDF (reference sequence). This CDR3 contains 16 residues. CDR3 DNA: TGTGCCACCAGCAGAGATTCGCTAGCGAGCACAGATACGCAGTATTTT. Translation gives CATSRDSLASTDTQYF.

The chain recombines TRBV4-1 with TRBJ2-5; TRBD1 is a possible D gene (5 bases). V was clipped by 5 bases and J by 1 base, with 8 bases between them. Germline V gives CDR1 MGHRA, CDR2 YSYEKL. CDR3 length: 13 residues. The CDR3 sequence is CASSRTSQETQYF. CDR3 sequence (DNA): TGCGCCAGCAGCAGGACATCCCAAGAGACCCAGTACTTC.